This T cell receptor (beta chain) derives from a study of immune cell composition in non-small cell lung cancer (dated by TCRdb to 2016 to 2017). Concerning the study at large: Histologic subtype, mainly lung adenocarcinoma or squamous cell carcinoma, was assigned on the basis of H&E together with p63, CK5, Napsin A and TTF-1 immunohistochemistry. TCR-beta sequencing from Adaptive Biotechnologies was done on approximately 35 paired sets of NSCLC tumour and non-adjacent lung specimens and on roughly 24 tumour-only specimens. Supplementary cohort #1 consisted of 9 to 11 lung adenocarcinoma cases with paired tumour/lung TCR-beta sequencing and with TIL populations generated to assess tumour reactivity. The subtype comparisons left out a handful of tumour specimens with TCR-beta data because those specimens were rare histological subtypes. The investigation overall reported the following: No significant correlation was found between tumour TCR-beta clonality and smoking pack-years. The reactivity cohort included only approximately 11 cases, and whether tumour-reactive clones share sequences with the dominant in vivo tumour-associated clones was not shown. Nearly half of NSCLC cases had tumour-associated clones >0.5%, found in 33% of adenocarcinomas compared with approximately 76% of squamous carcinomas. Across nine to eleven adenocarcinoma cases, the maximal tumour-associated clone frequency showed a strong correlation with TIL tumour reactivity, but overall clonality showed no such correlation. Lung squamous cell carcinoma tumours had significantly higher Top 10 clone scores and productive clonality than lung adenocarcinoma tumours.

About this clone itself: Its antigen target is currently unknown. The input lacks base qualities; no much larger clone sits a single base away.

A two-step multiplex PCR was used to amplify TCR-beta CDR3 regions from genomic DNA, and Illumina-compatible adaptors were added in the second step. As a commercial immunoSEQ service, TCR-beta immunosequencing was carried out on an Illumina platform. Processing in the source paper ran as follows. Repertoires were summarised by productive clonality and by Top 10 Clones, defined as the percentage of T-cell templates derived from the ten most frequent sequences. Productive clonality ranged from 0 to 1, with 1 indicating a monoclonal population. Tumour-associated clones, identified using log10 scatter plots, were defined as sequences that made up at least 0.1% of tumour T-cell templates and were not found in the matched non-adjacent lung. Student's t-tests were used for two-group comparisons, ANOVA was used for stages, and linear regression was used for relationships, with analyses conducted in GraphPad Prism7 and R. As stored in TCRdb, this immuneACCESS dataset retains in-frame rearrangements with V and J assigned. A fraction of the clones does not appear; measured against another copy, unresolved V genes explain less than half of the discrepancy, and the remainder lacks a known reason. V, J and clone size reflect that table, while D and trimming were determined from the DNA. This sample has thousands of clones in its table, and nearly 80% of those were observed once. Together, the top ten hold roughly an eighth of the sample.

Frozen aliquots of unsorted single-cell suspensions were used for genomic DNA extraction with the QIAamp DNA kit. Tumour samples were surgically resected non-small cell lung cancer tissue. Tissues were received within 2 hours of resection and were immediately processed into single-cell suspensions. Tissue was broken up mechanically, digested enzymatically with DNase I, collagenase I and hyaluronidase for 30 minutes at 37 degrees C, and then filtered and RBC-lysed. The sample comprised lung tumor tissue. The sequence was obtained from a human donor with non-small cell lung cancer.

DNA sequence: TGTGCCAGCAGTGAGCGGGGGCACCAAGAGACCCAGTACTTC. This translates into CASSERGHQETQYF. Recombination linked TRBV25-1 to TRBJ2-5, and TRBD2 may be the D gene, going by 7 matching bases. The germline V gene provides CDR1 MGHDK and CDR2 SYGVNS. Spanning cysteine to phenylalanine, the CDR3 consists of 14 amino acids. Just CDR3 DNA is preserved here, 42 bases in frame from base 1. Trimming takes 3 bases from V and 0 bases from J, and the germline ends sit 8 bases apart.